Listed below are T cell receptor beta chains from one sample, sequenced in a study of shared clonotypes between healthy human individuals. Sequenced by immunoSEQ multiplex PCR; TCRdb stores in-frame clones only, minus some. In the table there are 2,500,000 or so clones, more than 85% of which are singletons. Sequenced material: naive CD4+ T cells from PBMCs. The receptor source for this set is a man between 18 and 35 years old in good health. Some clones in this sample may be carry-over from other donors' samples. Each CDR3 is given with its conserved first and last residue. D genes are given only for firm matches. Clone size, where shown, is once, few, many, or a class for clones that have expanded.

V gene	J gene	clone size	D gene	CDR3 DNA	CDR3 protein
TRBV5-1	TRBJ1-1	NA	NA	TGCGCCAGCAGCTTGGGGAGAGACCCGGGCTGGACTGAAGCTTTCTTT	CASSLGRDPGWTEAFF
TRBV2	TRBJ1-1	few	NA	TGTGCCAGCGTTTGGGAGAACACTGAAGCTTTCTTT	CASVWENTEAFF
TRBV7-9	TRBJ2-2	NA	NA	TGTGCCAGCAGCTTATTTAGTCTAGACGGGGAGCTGTTTTTT	CASSLFSLDGELFF
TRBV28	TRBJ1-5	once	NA	TGTGCCAGCAGCGGACATTCCAGTCAGCCCCAGCATTTT	CASSGHSSQPQHF
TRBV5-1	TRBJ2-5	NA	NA	TGCGCCAGCAGCTTTGATTCAGCCGCAGAGACCCAGTACTTC	CASSFDSAAETQYF
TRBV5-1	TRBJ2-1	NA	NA	TGCGCCAGCAGCTTACCCACCCTCGCCTCTACTAATGAGCAGTTCTTC	CASSLPTLASTNEQFF
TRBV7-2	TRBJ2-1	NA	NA	TGTGCCAGCAGCCGACCCGGGGCCCTCCGGGGGCGCTCCTACAATGAGCAGTTCTTC	CASSRPGALRGRSYNEQFF
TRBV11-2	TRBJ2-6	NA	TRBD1	TGTGCCAGCAGCAACAGGGGTAGTGGGGCCAACGTCCTGACTTTC	CASSNRGSGANVLTF
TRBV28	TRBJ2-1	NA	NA	TGTGCCAGCAGCTCCCCGGTAGGGGGAGGGCCGACGAATGAGCAGTTCTTC	CASSSPVGGGPTNEQFF
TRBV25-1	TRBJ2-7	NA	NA	TGTGCCAGCAGTCCGCCGGGACTTCTCTACGAGCAGTACTTC	CASSPPGLLYEQYF
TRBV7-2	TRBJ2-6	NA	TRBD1	TGTGCCAGCGAAAAACTAGCCCTCAGACAGGGGTCTGGGGCCAACGTCCTGACTTTC	CASEKLALRQGSGANVLTF
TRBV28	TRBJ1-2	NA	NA	TGTGCCAGCAGTTTGCAAAGGGGGGGGCTGGATGGCTACACCTTC	CASSLQRGGLDGYTF
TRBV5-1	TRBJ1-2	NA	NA	TGCGCCAGCAGCCTAACAGTCGTAGCGGATGGCTACACCTTC	CASSLTVVADGYTF
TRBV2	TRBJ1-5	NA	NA	TGTGCCAGCACCCGAGGGGTTAGCAATCAGCCCCAGCATTTT	CASTRGVSNQPQHF
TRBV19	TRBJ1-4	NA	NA	TGTGCCAGTAGTAAGCAGGGGCGTCGAGAAAAACTGTTTTTT	CASSKQGRREKLFF
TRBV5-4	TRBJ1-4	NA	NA	TGTGCCAGCAGCTTACTTGGAGAAAAACTGTTTTTT	CASSLLGEKLFF
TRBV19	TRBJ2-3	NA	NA	TGTGCCAGTAGTAACGCGGGACAAACGCAGTATTTT	CASSNAGQTQYF
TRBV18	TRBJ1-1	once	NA	TGTGCCAGCCACGTGAAAGGGGCTGAAGCTTTCTTT	CASHVKGAEAFF
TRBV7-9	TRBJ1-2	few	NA	TGTGCCAGCAGCTTTTTCGGGGGCTACACCTTC	CASSFFGGYTF
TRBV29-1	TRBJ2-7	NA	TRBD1	TGCAGCGCCGGACAGGGGGCATCCTACGAGCAGTACTTC	CSAGQGASYEQYF
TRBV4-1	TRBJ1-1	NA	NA	TGCGCCAGCAGCCCCGGTGCAGGGAGGGGGAACACTGAAGCTTTCTTT	CASSPGAGRGNTEAFF
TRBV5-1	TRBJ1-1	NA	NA	TGCGCCAGCAGCTCCCTACGGCGGAACACTGAAGCTTTCTTT	CASSSLRRNTEAFF
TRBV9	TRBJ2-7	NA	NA	TGTGCCAGCAGCGCGGACGGGACTCCGTCCTACGAGCAGTACTTC	CASSADGTPSYEQYF
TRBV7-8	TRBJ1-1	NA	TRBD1	TGTGCCAGCAGCTTGAGGACAGGGGTGATCACTGAAGCTTTCTTT	CASSLRTGVITEAFF
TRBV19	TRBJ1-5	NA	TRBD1	TGTGCCAGTAGCACGACAGGGGTCAATAGCAATCAGCCCCAGCATTTT	CASSTTGVNSNQPQHF
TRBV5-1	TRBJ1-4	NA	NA	TGCGCATGCCGGGCAACTAATGAAAAACTGTTTTTT	CACRATNEKLFF
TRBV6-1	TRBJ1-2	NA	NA	TGTGCCAGTCTACGCGGGGGGGTTGGAGGCTACACCTTC	CASLRGGVGGYTF
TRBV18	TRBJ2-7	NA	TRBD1	TGTGCCAGCGCCCGGGACAGCACCTACGAGCAGTACTTC	CASARDSTYEQYF
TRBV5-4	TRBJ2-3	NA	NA	TGTGCCAGCAGCATCATGCGGGGGCACACAGATACGCAGTATTTT	CASSIMRGHTDTQYF
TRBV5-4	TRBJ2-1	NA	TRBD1	TGTGCCAGCAGCTCACCGGGACAGGGCGGCAATGAGCAGTTCTTC	CASSSPGQGGNEQFF
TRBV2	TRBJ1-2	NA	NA	TGTGCCAGCAGTGAATTGCGGACAACCAACTATGGCTACACCTTC	CASSELRTTNYGYTF
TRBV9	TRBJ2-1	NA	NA	TGTGCCAGCAGCCCCCAGACGGCCGAGAGGGGCAATGAGCAGTTCTTC	CASSPQTAERGNEQFF
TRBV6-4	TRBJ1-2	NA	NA	TGTGCCAGCAGGGCAAGGGCAGACTTTGCATCTCCGTATGGCTACACCTTC	CASRARADFASPYGYTF
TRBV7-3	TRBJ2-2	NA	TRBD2	TGTGCCAGCAGCCTCATAAGCGGGAGTCCCGGGGAGCTGTTTTTT	CASSLISGSPGELFF
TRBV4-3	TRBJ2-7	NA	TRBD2	TGCGCCAGCAGCCCTACTAGCGGAACTATCTACGAGCAGTACTTC	CASSPTSGTIYEQYF
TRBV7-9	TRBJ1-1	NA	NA	TGTGCCAGCAGCCAAGAAGGTCGGGGGAACACTGAAGCTTTCTTT	CASSQEGRGNTEAFF
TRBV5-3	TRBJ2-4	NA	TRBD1	TGTGCCAGAAGCCTTATCCCGGACAGGGATATCTTAGCCAAAAACATTCAGTACTTC	CARSLIPDRDILAKNIQYF
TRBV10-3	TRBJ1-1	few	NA	TGTGCCATCAGGAACAGGGACACTGAAGCTTTCTTT	CAIRNRDTEAFF
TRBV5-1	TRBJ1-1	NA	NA	TGCGCCAGCAGCAACTTGGTCCAGGGCAGTGAAGCTTTCTTT	CASSNLVQGSEAFF
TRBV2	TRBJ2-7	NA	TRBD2	TGTGCCAGCAGTGGGGGTAGCGGGAGAGAAAACGAGCAGTACTTC	CASSGGSGRENEQYF
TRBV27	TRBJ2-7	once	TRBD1	TGTGCCAGCAGCCTGGAGGGACAGGGGTTCTACGAGCAGTACTTC	CASSLEGQGFYEQYF